The clone carrying this TCR beta chain was observed many times. Its antigen is unknown. These data come from a study of blood T cells in healthy people across ages. The authors isolated at least 6 million PBMCs per sample. A sample-barcoded 5' primer and a J-beta primer mix were used in a second PCR of about 7 to 11 cycles. TCRdb re-analysed the 5' RACE reads in MiXCR, keeping a single row per CDR3 protein. The sample has approximately 320,000 distinct CDR3 sequences; 25% to 30% are singletons. Germline CDR1 reads SGHTA; CDR2 reads FQGNSA. The V end was cut by 2 bases, the J end by 1 base, with 17 bases between. CDR3 size: 17 residues. Study conclusions and caveats: Age showed a roughly linear inverse relationship with TCR beta diversity per million T cells. Higher diversity and more naive CD4+ cells were features of long-lived donors, compared to aged donors.

The sample consisted of blood. The sequence derives from a woman in her seventies in good health. The chain uses TRBV7-2 and TRBJ2-5; perhaps D is TRBD1 or TRBD2 (6 bases each). CDR3 DNA sequence: TGTGCCAGCAGCTTAAGGCTAGGGGGGCTGTTCCAAGAGACCCAGTACTTC. Translating it yields CASSLRLGGLFQETQYF.